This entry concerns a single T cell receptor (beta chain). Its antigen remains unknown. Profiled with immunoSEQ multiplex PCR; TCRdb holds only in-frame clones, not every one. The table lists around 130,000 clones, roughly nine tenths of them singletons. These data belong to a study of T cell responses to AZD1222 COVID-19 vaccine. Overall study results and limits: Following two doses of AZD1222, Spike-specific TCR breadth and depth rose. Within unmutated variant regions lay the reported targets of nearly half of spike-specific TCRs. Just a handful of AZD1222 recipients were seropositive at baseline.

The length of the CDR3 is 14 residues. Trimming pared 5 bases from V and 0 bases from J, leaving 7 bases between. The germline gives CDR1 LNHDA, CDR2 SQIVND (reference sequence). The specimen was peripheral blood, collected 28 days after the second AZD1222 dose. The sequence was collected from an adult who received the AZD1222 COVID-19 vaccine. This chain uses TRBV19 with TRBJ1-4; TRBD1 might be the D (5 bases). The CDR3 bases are TGTGCCAGTAGTGACAGATCAACTAATGAAAAACTGTTTTTT. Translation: CASSDRSTNEKLFF.